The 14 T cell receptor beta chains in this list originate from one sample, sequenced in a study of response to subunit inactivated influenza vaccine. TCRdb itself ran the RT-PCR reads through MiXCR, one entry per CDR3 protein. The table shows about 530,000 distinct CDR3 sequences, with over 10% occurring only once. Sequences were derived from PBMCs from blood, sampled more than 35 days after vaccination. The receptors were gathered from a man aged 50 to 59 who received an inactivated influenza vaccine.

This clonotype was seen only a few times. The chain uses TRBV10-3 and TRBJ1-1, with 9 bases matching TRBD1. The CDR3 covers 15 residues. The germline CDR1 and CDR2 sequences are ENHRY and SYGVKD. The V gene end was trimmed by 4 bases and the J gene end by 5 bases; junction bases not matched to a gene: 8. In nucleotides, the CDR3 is TGTGCCATCAGTGGGACACAGGGGGCTTATACTGAAGCTTTCTTT. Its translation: CAISGTQGAYTEAFF.

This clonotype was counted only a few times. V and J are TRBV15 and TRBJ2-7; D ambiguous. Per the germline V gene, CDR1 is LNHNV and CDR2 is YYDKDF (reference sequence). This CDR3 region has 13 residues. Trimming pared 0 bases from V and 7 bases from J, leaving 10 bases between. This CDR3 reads CATSRDFIGEQYF. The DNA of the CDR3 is TGTGCCACCAGCAGAGATTTCATTGGGGAGCAGTACTTC.

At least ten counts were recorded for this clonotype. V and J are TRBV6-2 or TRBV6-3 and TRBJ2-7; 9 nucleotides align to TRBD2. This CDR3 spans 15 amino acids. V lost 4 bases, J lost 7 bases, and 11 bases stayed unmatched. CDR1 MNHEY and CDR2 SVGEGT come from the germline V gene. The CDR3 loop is CASSSGLASTEEQYF. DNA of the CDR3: TGTGCCAGCAGTTCGGGACTAGCTTCCACAGAAGAGCAGTACTTC.

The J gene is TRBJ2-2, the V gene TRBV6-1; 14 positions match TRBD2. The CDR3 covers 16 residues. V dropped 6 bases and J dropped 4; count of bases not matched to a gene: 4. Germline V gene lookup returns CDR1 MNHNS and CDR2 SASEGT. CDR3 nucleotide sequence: TGTGCCAGCAGATCCGGGACTAGCGGGAGCACCGGGGAGCTGTTTTTT. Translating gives CASRSGTSGSTGELFF.

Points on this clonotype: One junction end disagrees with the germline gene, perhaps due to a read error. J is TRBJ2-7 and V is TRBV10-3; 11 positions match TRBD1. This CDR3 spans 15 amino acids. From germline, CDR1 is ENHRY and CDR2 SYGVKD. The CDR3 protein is CAISPRTGGSHEQYF. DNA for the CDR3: TGTGCCATCAGCCCAAGGACAGGGGGCTCCCACGAGCAGTACTTC.

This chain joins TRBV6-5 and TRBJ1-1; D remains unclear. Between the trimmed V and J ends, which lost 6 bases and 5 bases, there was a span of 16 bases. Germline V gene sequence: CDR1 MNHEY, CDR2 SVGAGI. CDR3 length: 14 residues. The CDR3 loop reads CASSPSIKGTEAFF. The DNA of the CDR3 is TGTGCCAGCAGCCCCTCGATAAAAGGAACTGAAGCTTTCTTT.

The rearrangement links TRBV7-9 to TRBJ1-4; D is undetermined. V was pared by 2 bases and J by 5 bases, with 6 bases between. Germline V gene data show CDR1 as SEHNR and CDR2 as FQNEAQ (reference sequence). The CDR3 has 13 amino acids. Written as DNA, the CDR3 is TGTGCCAGCAGCTTATTCGGCAATGAAAAACTGTTTTTT. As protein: CASSLFGNEKLFF. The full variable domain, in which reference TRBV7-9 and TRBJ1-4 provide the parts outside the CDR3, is DTGVSQNPRHKITKRGQNVTFRCDPISEHNRLYWYRQTLGQGPEFLTYFQNEAQLEKSRLLSDRFSAERPKGSFSTLEIQRTEQGDSAMYLCASSLFGNEKLFFGSGTQLSVL.

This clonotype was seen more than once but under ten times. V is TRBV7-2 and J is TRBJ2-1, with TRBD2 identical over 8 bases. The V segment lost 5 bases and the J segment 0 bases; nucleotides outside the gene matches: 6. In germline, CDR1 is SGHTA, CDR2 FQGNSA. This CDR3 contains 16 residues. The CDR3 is CASSQRSGSSYNEQFF. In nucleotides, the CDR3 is TGTGCCAGCAGCCAAAGAAGCGGGAGCTCCTACAATGAGCAGTTCTTC.

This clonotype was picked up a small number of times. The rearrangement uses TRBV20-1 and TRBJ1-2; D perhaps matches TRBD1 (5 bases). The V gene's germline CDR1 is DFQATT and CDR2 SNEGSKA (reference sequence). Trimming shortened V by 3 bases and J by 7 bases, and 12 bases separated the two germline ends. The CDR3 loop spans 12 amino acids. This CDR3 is CSASAGLLGYTF. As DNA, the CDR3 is TGCAGTGCTAGTGCAGGGTTGCTTGGCTACACCTTC.

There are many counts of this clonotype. This CDR3 reads CASSQTQGNTEAFF. CDR3 DNA: TGCGCCAGCAGCCAAACCCAGGGAAACACTGAAGCTTTCTTT. The genes are TRBV4-3 and TRBJ1-1; perhaps TRBD1 as D (5 bases). Germline V gene lookup returns CDR1 LGHNA and CDR2 YSLEER. The CDR3 consists of 14 residues. Trimming removed 2 bases from V and 2 bases from J, with 9 bases in between.

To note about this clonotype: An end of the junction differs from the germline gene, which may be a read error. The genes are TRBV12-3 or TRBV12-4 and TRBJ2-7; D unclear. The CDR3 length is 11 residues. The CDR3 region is CACSPAYEQYF. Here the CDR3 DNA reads TGTGCCTGCAGTCCAGCCTACGAGCAGTACTTC.

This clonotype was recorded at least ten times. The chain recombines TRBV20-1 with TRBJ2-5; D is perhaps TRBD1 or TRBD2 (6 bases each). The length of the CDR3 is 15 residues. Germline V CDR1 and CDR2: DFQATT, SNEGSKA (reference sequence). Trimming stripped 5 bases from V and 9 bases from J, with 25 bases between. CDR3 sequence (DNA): TGCAGTGCTTCGCCTAGGGGGGACCGTTATGTGGCCCAGTACTTC. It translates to CSASPRGDRYVAQYF.

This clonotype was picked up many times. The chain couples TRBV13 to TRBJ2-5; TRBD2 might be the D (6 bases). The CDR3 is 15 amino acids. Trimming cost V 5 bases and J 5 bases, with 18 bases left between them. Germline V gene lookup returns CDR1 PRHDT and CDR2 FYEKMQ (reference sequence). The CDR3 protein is CASSVLWRGKETQYF. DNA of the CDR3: TGTGCCAGCAGCGTTTTGTGGCGGGGTAAGGAGACCCAGTACTTC.

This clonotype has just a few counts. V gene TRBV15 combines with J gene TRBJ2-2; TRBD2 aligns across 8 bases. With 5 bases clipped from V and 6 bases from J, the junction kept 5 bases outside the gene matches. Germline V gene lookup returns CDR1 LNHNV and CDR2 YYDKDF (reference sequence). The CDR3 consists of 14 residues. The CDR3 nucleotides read TGTGCCACCAGCCCCGGGAGGGCCCCCGGGGAGCTGTTTTTT. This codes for CATSPGRAPGELFF.